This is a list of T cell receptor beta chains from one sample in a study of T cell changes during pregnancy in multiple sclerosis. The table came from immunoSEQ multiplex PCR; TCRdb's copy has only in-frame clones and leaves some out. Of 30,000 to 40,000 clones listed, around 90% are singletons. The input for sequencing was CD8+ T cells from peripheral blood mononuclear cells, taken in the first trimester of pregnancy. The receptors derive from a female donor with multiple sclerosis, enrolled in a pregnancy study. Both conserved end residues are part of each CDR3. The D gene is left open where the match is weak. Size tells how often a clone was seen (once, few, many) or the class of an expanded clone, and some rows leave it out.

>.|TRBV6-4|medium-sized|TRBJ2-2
TGTGCCAGCAGTGACGAGGTTCAGGGGGAGCTGTTTTTT
CASSDEVQGELFF
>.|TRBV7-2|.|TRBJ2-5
TGTGCCAGCAGCGGGCGGGACAGCTACCAAGAGACCCAGTACTTC
CASSGRDSYQETQYF
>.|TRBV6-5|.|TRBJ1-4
TGTGCCAGCAGTCTCCTCTCTGCAACTAATGAAAAACTGTTTTTT
CASSLLSATNEKLFF
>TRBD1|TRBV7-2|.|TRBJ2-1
TGTGCCAGCAGCTTAGCGCTGGGACAGGGGGCCAACAATGAGCAGTTCTTC
CASSLALGQGANNEQFF
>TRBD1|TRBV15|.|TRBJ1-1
TGTGCCACCAGCGGAGGACAGGGATTGAACACTGAAGCTTTCTTT
CATSGGQGLNTEAFF
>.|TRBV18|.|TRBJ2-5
TGTGCCAGCTCACCGCGAGGCCTTAAGACAGGACCGAAGCAAGAGACCCAGTACTTC
CASSPRGLKTGPKQETQYF
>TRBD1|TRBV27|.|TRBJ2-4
TGTGCCAGCGCCTCCTTTTTTGGGACAGGGAACATTCAGTACTTC
CASASFFGTGNIQYF
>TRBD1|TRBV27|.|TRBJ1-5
TGTGCCAGCAGTCCCCGGGACAGGGAGAATCAGCCCCAGCATTTT
CASSPRDRENQPQHF
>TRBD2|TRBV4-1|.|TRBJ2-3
TGCGCCAGCAGCCAAGACTCCCCTAGCGGGAGTCACACAGATACGCAGTATTTT
CASSQDSPSGSHTDTQYF
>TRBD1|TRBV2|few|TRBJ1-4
TGTGCCAGCATTAAACGGAGGGGGCTAAGTGAAAAACTGTTTTTT
CASIKRRGLSEKLFF
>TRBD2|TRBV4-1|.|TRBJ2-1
TGCGCCAGCAGCCAAGCCCCGGGACTAGCGGGATTAAGCTCCTACAATGAGCAGTTCTTC
CASSQAPGLAGLSSYNEQFF
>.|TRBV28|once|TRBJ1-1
TGTGCCAGCAGTTTGGAGGGCTTGAACACTGAAGCTTTCTTT
CASSLEGLNTEAFF
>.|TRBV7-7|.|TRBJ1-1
TGTGCCAGCAGCTTAGCGCCCAGGAACACTGAAGCTTTCTTT
CASSLAPRNTEAFF
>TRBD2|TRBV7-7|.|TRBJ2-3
TGTGCCAGCAGCCCGGGACTAGCGGGAGTAACAGATACGCAGTATTTT
CASSPGLAGVTDTQYF
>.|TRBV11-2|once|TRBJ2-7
TGTGCCAGCAGCTTAGGAGCCACTGACTACGAGCAGTACTTC
CASSLGATDYEQYF
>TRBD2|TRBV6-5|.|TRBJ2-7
TGTGCCAGCAGTTACTCCAGTAGCGGGAGCTACGAGCAGTACTTC
CASSYSSSGSYEQYF
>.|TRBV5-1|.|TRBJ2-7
TGCGCCAGCAACACGGGACTCGACTACGAGCAGTACTTC
CASNTGLDYEQYF
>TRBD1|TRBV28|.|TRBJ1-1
TGTGCCAGCAGTTTAAGGCAGGGGGTGCTCGTGAACACTGAAGCTTTCTTT
CASSLRQGVLVNTEAFF
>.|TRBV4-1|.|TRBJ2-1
TGCGCCAGCAGTTCCCCCTCGCAGGGGGGCTACAATGAGCAGTTCTTC
CASSSPSQGGYNEQFF
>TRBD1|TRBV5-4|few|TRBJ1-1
TGTGCCAGCAGCTTGGCCAGGGGGCCTGAAGCTTTCTTT
CASSLARGPEAFF
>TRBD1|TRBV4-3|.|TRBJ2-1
TGCGCCAGCAGCCGAGTACAGGGGGCGCGGGATGAGCAGTTCTTC
CASSRVQGARDEQFF
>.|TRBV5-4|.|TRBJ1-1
TGTGCCAGCAGCCCCGTTGGTGTCCTATGGAACACTGAAGCTTTCTTT
CASSPVGVLWNTEAFF
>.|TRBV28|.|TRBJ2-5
TGTGCCAGCAGTTTATTCGGCAGTTTAAGCGAAGAGACCCAGTACTTC
CASSLFGSLSEETQYF
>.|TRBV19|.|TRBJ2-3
TGTGCCAGTAGTATCTGGGCTAGCTCAGATACGCAGTATTTT
CASSIWASSDTQYF
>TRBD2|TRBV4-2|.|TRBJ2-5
TGTGCCAGCAGCCAGGGGCTAGCGGCCAGAAGGAGGCCCCAGTACTTC
CASSQGLAARRRPQYF
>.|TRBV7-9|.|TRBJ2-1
TGTGCCAGCAGCTTAGCGCTAGGCCCACGCTACAATGAGCAGTTCTTC
CASSLALGPRYNEQFF
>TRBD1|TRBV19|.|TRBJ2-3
TGTGCCAGTAGCCCCGGGACAGGGGGCGTAGATACGCAGTATTTT
CASSPGTGGVDTQYF
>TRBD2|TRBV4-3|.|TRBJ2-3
TGCGCCAGCAGCCAAGATCAGGGCGGGAGTGGCACAGATACGCAGTATTTT
CASSQDQGGSGTDTQYF
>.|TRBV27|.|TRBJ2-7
TGTGCCAGCAGTCCTGCGGGGCCAGCCTACGAGCAGTACTTC
CASSPAGPAYEQYF
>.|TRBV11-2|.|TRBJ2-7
TGTGCCAGCAGCTTAGGGACAGCCTACGAGCAGTACTTC
CASSLGTAYEQYF
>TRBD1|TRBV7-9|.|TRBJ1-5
TGTGCCGTCCCCGAGACAGGGTATGGGCAGCCCCAGCATTTT
CAVPETGYGQPQHF
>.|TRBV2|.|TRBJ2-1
TGTGCCAGCAGTGAGGGGGCGGGCGACAATGAGCAGTTCTTC
CASSEGAGDNEQFF
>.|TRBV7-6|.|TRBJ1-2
TGTGCCAGCAGGCCTCCCCGTCTCAGTTTACATGGCTACACCTTC
CASRPPRLSLHGYTF
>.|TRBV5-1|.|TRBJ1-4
TGCGCCAGCAGCTTGGGCGGGGGCTTATATGAAAAACTGTTTTTT
CASSLGGGLYEKLFF
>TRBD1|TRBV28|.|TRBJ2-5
TGTGCCAGCAGTCCTGGACAGGGACCACAAGAGACCCAGTACTTC
CASSPGQGPQETQYF
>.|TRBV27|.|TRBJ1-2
TGTGCCAGCAGTTTATCGGTCGGAGCTAACTATGGCTACACCTTC
CASSLSVGANYGYTF
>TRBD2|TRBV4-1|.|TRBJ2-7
TGCGCCAGCAGCCGCGAGACTAGCGGGAGTTGGGAGCAGTACTTC
CASSRETSGSWEQYF
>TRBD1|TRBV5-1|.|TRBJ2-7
TGCGCCAGCGAAGGGACAGGGGGATACTACGAGCAGTACTTC
CASEGTGGYYEQYF
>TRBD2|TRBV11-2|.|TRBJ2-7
TGTGCCAGCAGCCCAATCTGGACTAGCCTCCGCGAGCAGTACTTC
CASSPIWTSLREQYF
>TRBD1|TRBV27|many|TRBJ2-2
TGTGCCAGCAGTTTCTGGACAGGGATGGCCGGGGAGCTGTTTTTT
CASSFWTGMAGELFF
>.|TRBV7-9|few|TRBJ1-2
TGTGCCAGCAGCTTAGAAGATCCGGGGGGGAACTATGGCTACACCTTC
CASSLEDPGGNYGYTF
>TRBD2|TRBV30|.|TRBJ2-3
TGTGCCTGGAGTGTAAGTAGCGGGAGGGCCTCAGATACGCAGTATTTT
CAWSVSSGRASDTQYF
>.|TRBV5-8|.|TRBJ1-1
TGTGCCAGCAGCTTAATGAGAAGCACTGAAGCTTTCTTT
CASSLMRSTEAFF
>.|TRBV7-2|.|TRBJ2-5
TGTGCCAGCAGCTCTTGGAGCCGGGACTGGGGCAGGGAGACCCAGTACTTC
CASSSWSRDWGRETQYF
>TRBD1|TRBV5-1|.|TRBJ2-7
TGCGCCAGCAGCTCCTGGGACAGCACCTACGAGCAGTACTTC
CASSSWDSTYEQYF